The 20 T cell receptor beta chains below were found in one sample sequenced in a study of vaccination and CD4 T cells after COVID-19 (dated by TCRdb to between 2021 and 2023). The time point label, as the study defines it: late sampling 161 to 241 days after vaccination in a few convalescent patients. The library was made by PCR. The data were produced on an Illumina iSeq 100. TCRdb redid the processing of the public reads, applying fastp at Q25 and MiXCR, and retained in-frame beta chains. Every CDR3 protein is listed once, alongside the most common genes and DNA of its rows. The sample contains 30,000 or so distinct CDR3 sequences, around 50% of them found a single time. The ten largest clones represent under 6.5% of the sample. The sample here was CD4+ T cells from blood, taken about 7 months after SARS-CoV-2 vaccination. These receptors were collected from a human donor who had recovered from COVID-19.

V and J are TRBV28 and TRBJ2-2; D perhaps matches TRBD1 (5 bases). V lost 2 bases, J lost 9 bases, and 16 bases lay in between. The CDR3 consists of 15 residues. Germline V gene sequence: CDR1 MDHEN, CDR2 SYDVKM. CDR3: CASSLTAGWFRELFF. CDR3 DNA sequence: TGTGCCAGCAGTTTAACGGCAGGGTGGTTTAGGGAGCTGTTTTTT.

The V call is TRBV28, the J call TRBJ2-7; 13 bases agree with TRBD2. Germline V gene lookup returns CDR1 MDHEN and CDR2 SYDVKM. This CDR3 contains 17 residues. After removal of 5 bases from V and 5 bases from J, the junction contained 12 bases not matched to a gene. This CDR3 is CASSPSRTSGSFHEQYF. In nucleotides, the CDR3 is TGTGCCAGCAGTCCTTCAAGGACTAGCGGGAGTTTTCACGAGCAGTACTTC.

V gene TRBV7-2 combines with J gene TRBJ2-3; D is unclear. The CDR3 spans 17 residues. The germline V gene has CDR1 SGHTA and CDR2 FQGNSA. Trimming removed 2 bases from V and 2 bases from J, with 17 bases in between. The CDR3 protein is CASSLRIRNGDTDTQYF. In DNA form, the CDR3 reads TGTGCCAGCAGCTTAAGAATTAGGAATGGGGACACAGATACGCAGTATTTT.

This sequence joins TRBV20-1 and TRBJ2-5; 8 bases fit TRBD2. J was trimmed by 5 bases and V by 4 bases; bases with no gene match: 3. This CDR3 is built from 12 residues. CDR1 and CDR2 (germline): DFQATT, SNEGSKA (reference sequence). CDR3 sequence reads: CSATGGLETQYF. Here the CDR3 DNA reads TGCAGTGCTACGGGGGGGTTGGAGACCCAGTACTTC.

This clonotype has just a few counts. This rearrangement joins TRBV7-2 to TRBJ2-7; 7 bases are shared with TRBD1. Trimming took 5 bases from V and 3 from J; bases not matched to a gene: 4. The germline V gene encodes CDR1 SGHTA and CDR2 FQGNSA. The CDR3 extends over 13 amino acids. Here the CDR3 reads CASSIRDSYEQYF. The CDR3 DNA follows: TGTGCCAGCAGCATCCGGGACAGCTACGAGCAGTACTTC.

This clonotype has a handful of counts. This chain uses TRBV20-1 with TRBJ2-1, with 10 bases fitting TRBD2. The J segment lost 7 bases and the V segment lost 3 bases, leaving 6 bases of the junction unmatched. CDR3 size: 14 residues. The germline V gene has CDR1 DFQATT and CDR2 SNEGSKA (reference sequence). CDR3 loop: CSASLAGGWNEQFF. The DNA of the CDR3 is TGCAGTGCTAGTTTAGCGGGAGGATGGAATGAGCAGTTCTTC.

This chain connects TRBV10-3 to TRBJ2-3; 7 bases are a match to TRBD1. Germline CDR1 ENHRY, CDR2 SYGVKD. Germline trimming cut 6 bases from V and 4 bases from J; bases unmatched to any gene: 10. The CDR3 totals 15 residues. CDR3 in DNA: TGTGCCATCAGCGAGACGTCCACAGGGGCAGATACGCAGTATTTT. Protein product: CAISETSTGADTQYF.

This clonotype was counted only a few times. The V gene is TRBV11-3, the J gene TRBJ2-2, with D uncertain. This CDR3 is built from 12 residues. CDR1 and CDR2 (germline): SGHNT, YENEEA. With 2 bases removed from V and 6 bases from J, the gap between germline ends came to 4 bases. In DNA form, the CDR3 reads TGTGCCAGCAGCTTACGTCCCGGGGAGCTGTTTTTT. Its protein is CASSLRPGELFF.

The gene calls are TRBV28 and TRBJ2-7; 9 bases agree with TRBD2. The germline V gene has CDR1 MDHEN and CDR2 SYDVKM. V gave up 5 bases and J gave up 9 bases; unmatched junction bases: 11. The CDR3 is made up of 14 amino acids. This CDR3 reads CASSRTSEYSGQYF. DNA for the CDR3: TGTGCCAGCAGTCGGACTAGCGAGTATTCGGGGCAGTACTTC.

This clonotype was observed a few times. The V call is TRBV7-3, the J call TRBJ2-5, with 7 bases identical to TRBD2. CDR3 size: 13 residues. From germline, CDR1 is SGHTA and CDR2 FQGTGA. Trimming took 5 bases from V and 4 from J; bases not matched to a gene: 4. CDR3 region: CASSPGLGETQYF. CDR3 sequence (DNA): TGTGCCAGCAGCCCTGGACTAGGAGAGACCCAGTACTTC.

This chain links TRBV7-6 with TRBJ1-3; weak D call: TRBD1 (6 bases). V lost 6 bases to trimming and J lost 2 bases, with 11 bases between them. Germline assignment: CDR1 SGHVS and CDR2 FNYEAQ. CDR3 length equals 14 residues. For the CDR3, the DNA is TGTGCCAGCAGACGGACAGTAACTGGAAACACCATATATTTT. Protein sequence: CASRRTVTGNTIYF.

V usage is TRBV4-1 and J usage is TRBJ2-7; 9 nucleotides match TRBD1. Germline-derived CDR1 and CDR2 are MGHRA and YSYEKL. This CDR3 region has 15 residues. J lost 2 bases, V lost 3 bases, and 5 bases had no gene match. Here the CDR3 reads CASSQGGTGTYEQYF. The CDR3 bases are TGCGCCAGCAGCCAGGGGGGGACAGGGACCTACGAGCAGTACTTC.

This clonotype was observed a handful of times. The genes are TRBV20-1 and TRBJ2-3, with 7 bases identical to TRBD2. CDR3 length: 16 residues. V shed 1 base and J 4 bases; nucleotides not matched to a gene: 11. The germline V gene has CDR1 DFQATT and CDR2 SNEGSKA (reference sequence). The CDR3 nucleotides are TGCAGTGCTAGAGCCCCCCCGCGGGAGTTGGCAGATACGCAGTATTTT. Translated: CSARAPPRELADTQYF.

CDR3 in DNA: TGCAGTGCTAGGGAAAAGGGTCGGGCCTATGGCTACACCTTC. Translated, it gives CSAREKGRAYGYTF. V is TRBV20-1 and J is TRBJ1-2, with unresolved D. V shed 3 bases and J shed 4 bases, with 15 bases lying between them. CDR1 and CDR2 from the germline V gene are DFQATT and SNEGSKA (reference sequence). CDR3 size: 14 residues.

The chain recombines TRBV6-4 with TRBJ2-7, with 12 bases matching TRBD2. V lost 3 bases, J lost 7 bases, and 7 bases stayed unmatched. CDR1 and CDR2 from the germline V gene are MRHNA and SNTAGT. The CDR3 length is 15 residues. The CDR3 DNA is TGTGCCAGCAGTGAGGGACTAGCGGGCTACAATGAGCAGTACTTC. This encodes CASSEGLAGYNEQYF.

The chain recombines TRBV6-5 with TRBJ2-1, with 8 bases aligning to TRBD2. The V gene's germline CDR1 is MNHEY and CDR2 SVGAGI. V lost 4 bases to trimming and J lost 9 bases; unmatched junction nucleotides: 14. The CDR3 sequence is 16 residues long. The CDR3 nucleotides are TGTGCCAGCAGTTTCGCTAGCGGGTACAGCCAGGGTGAGCAGTTCTTC. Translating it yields CASSFASGYSQGEQFF.

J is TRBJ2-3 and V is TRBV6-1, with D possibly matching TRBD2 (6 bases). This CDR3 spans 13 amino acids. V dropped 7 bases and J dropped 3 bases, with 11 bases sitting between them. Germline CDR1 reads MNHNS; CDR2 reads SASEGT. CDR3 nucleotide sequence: TGTGCCAGCACCCGCGGGGCGACAGATACGCAGTATTTT. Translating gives CASTRGATDTQYF.

CDR3 amino acids: CSARKLASSTDTQYF. CDR3 DNA sequence: TGCAGTGCTAGAAAACTAGCGAGTAGCACAGATACGCAGTATTTT. The chain is built from TRBV20-1 and TRBJ2-3, with 7 nucleotides matching TRBD2. The CDR3 sequence is 15 residues long. With 2 bases clipped from V and 0 bases from J, the junction kept 5 bases outside the gene matches. Per the germline V gene, CDR1 is DFQATT and CDR2 is SNEGSKA (reference sequence).

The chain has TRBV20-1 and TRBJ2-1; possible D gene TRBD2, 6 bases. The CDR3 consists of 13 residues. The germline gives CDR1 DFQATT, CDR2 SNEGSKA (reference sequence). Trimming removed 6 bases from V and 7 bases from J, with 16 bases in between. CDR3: CSAPMGGTNEQFF. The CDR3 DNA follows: TGCAGTGCCCCAATGGGGGGAACGAATGAGCAGTTCTTC.

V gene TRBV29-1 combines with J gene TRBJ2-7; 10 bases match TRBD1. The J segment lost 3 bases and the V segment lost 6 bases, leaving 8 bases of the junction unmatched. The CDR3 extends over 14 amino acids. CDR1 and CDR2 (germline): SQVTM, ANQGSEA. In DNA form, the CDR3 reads TGCAGCGTAGGTGGGACAGGGGTGAACTACGAGCAGTACTTC. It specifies CSVGGTGVNYEQYF.